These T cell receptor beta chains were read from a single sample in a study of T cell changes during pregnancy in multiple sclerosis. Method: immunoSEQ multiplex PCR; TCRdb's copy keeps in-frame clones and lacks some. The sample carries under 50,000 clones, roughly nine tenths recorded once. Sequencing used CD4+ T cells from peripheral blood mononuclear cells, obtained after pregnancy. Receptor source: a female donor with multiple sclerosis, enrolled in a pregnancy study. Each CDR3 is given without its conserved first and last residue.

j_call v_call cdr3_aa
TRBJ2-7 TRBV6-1 ASRTGLSSYEQY
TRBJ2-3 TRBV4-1 ASSQGRARGRVSDTQY
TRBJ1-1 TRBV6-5 ASSSRQMNTEAF
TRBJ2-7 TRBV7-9 ASSATGGAYEQY
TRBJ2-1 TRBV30 AWSGAGVRDKQF
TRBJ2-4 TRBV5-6 ASSLASSGWKY
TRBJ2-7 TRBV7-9 ASSPAIAGGLIHEQY
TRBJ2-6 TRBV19 ASSKGGSSGANVLT
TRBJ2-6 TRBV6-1 ASSERSSGANVLT
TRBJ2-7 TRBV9 ASSVDGSTDYEQY
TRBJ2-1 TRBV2 ASSGLVGNEQF
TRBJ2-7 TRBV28 ASSFPSSRREQY
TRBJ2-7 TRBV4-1 ASSRDRVNWNEQY
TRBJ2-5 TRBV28 ASALEETQY
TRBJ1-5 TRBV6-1 ASSGRDRDKQPQH
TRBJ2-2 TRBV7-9 ASSSQAPANTGELF